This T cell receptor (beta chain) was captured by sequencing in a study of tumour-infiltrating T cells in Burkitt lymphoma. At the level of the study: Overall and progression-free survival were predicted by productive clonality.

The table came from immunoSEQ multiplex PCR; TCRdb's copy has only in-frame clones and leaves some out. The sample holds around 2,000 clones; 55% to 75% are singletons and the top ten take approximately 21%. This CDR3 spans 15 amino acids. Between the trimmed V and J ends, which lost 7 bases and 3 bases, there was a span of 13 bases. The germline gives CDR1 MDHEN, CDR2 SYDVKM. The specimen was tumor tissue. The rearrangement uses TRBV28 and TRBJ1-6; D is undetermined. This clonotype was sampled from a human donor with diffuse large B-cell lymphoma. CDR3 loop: CASNKGWDYNSPLHF. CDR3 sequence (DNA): TGTGCCAGCAACAAGGGCTGGGACTATAATTCACCCCTCCACTTT.